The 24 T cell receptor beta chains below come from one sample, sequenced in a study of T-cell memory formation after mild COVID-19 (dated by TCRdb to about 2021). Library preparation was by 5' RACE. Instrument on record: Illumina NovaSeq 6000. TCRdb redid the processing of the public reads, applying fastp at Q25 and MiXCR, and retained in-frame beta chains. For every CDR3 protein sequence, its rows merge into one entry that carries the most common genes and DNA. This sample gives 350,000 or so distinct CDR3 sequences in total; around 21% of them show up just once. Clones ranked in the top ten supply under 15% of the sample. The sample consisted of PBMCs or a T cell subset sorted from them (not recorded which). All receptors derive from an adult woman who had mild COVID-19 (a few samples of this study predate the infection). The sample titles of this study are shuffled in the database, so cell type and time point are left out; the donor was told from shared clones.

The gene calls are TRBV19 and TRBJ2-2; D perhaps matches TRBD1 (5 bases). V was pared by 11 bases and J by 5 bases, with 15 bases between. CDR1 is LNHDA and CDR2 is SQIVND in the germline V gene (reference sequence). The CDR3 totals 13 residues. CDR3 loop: CALRDHKTGELFF. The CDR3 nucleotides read TGTGCCCTCAGGGATCATAAGACCGGGGAGCTGTTTTTT.

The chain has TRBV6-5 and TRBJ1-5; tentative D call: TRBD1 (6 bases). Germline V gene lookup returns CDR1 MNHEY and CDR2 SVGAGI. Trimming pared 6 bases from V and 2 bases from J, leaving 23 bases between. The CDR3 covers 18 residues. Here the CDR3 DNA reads TGTGCCAGCAGCCTCTCTGGGGGGTGGGGGGCCGGCAATCAGCCCCAGCATTTT. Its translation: CASSLSGGWGAGNQPQHF.

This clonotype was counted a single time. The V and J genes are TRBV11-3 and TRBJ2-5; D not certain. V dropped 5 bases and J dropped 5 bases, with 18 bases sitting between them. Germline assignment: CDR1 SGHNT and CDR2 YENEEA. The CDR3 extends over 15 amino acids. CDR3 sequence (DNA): TGTGCCAGCAGCCCAGCCCGGGCAGGAGCGGAGACCCAGTACTTC. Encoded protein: CASSPARAGAETQYF.

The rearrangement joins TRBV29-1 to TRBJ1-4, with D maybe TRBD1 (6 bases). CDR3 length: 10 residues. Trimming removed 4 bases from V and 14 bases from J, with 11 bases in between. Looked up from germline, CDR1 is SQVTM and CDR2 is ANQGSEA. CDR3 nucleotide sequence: TGCAGCGTTGGCGACAGGACGCTGTTTTTT. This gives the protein CSVGDRTLFF. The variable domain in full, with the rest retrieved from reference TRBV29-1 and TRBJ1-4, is SAVISQKPSRDICQRGTSLTIQCQVDSQVTMMFWYRQQPGQSLTLIATANQGSEATYESGFVIDKFPISRPNLTFSTLTVSNMSPEDSSIYLCSVGDRTLFFGSGTQLSVL.

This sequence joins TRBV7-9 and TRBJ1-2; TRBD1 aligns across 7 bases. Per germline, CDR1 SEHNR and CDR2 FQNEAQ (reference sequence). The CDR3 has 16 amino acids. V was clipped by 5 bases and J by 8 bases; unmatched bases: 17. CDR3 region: CASSPNTGAVVRGYTF. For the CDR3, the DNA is TGTGCCAGCAGCCCAAACACAGGGGCCGTAGTCCGCGGCTACACCTTC.

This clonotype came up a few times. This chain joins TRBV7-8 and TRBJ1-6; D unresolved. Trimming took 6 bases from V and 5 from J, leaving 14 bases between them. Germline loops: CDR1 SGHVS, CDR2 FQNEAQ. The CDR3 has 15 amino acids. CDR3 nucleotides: TGTGCCAGCAGGGAAGTCGAGACGGATAATTCACCCCTCCACTTT. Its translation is CASREVETDNSPLHF.

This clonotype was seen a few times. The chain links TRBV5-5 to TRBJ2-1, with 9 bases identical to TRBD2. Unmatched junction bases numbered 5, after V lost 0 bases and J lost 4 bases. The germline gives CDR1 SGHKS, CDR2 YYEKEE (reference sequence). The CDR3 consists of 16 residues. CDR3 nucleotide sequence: TGTGCCAGCAGCTTGGCAGGGACTAGCCCGTACAATGAGCAGTTCTTC. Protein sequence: CASSLAGTSPYNEQFF. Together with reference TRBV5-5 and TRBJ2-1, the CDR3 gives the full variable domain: DAGVTQSPTHLIKTRGQQVTLRCSPISGHKSVSWYQQVLGQGPQFIFQYYEKEERGRGNFPDRFSARQFPNYSSELNVNALLLGDSALYLCASSLAGTSPYNEQFFGPGTRLTVL.

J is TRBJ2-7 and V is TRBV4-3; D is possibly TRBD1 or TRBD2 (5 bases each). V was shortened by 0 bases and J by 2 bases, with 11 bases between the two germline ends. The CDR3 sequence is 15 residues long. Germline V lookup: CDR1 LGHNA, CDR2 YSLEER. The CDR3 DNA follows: TGCGCCAGCAGCCAAGATGTGAGGGGAACCTACGAGCAGTACTTC. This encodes CASSQDVRGTYEQYF.

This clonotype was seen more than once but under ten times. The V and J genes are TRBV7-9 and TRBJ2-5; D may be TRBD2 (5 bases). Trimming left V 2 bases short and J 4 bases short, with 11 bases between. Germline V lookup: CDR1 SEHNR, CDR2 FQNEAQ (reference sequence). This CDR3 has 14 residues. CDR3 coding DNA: TGTGCCAGCAGCTTACCGCGGGCCGCAGAGACCCAGTACTTC. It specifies CASSLPRAAETQYF.

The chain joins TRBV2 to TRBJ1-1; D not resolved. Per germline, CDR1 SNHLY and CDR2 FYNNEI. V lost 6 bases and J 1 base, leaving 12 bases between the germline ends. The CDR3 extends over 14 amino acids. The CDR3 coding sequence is TGTGCCAGCAGCTGGGGAGAAAAGAACACTGAAGCTTTCTTT. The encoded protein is CASSWGEKNTEAFF.

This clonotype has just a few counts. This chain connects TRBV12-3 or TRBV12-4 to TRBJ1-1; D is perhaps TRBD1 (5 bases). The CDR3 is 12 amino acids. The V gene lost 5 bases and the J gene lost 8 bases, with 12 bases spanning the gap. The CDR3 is CASSAMDIEAFF. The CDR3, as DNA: TGTGCCAGCAGTGCCATGGACATAGAAGCTTTCTTT.

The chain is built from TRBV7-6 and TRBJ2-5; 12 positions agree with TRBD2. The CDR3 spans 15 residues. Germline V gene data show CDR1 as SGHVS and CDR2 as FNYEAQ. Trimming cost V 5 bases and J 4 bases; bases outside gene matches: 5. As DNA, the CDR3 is TGTGCCAGCAGCAACCGGGGACTAGCGGGAGAGACCCAGTACTTC. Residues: CASSNRGLAGETQYF.

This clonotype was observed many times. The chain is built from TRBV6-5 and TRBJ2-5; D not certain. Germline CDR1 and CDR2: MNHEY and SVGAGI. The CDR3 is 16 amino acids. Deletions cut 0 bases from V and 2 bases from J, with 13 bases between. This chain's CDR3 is CASSYSYNPGQETQYF. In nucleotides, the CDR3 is TGTGCCAGCAGTTACTCGTATAACCCGGGTCAAGAGACCCAGTACTTC.

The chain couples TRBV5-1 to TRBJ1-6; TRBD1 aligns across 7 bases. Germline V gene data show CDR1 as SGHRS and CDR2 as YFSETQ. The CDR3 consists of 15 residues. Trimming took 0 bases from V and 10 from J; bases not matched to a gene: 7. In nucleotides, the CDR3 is TGCGCCAGCAGCTTGGTCGGGCAGGGGGAATCACCCCTCCACTTT. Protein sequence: CASSLVGQGESPLHF.

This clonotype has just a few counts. The CDR3 protein is CASSLGQDPSYNEQFF. CDR3 bases: TGTGCCAGCAGCTTAGGGCAGGACCCCTCCTACAATGAGCAGTTCTTC. The rearrangement joins TRBV7-7 to TRBJ2-1; D not resolved. This CDR3 is 16 amino acids long. Between the trimmed V and J ends, which lost 1 base and 0 bases, there was a span of 10 bases. CDR1 and CDR2 from the germline V gene are SSHAT and FNYEAQ (reference sequence).

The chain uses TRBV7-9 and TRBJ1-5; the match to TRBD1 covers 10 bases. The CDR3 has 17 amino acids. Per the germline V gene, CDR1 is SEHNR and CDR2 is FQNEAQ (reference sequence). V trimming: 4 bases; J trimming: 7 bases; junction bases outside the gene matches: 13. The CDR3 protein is CASSSTGTGANRQPQHF. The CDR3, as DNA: TGTGCCAGCAGCTCTACCGGGACAGGGGCCAATAGGCAGCCCCAGCATTTT.

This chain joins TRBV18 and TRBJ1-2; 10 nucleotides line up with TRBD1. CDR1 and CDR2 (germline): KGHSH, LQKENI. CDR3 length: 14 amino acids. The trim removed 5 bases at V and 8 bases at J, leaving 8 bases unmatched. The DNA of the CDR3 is TGTGCCAGCTCATCCCGGGACAGGGGAAAGGGCTACACCTTC. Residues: CASSSRDRGKGYTF.

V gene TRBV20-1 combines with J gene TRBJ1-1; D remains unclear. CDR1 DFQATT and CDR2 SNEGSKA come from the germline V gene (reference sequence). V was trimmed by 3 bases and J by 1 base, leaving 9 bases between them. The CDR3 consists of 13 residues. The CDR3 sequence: CSASLRRNTEAFF. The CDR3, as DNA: TGCAGTGCTAGCTTACGGAGGAACACTGAAGCTTTCTTT.

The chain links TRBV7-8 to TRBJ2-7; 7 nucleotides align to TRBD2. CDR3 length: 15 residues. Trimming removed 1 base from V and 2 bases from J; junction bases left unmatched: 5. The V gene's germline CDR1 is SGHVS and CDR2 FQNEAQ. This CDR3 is CASSLGGGSAYEQYF. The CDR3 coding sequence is TGTGCCAGCAGCTTAGGGGGCGGGAGTGCCTACGAGCAGTACTTC.

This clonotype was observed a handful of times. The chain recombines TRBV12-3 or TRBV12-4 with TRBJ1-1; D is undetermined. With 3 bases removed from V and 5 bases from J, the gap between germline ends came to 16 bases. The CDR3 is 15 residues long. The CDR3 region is CASSFGSERWTEAFF. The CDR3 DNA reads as TGTGCCAGCAGTTTTGGTTCTGAGAGATGGACTGAAGCTTTCTTT.

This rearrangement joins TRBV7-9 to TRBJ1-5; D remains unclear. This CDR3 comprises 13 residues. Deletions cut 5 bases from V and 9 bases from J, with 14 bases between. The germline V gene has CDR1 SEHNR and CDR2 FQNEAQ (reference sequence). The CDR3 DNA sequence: TGTGCCAGCAGCCCGGGCGGGCCAGGGCCCCAGCATTTT. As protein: CASSPGGPGPQHF.

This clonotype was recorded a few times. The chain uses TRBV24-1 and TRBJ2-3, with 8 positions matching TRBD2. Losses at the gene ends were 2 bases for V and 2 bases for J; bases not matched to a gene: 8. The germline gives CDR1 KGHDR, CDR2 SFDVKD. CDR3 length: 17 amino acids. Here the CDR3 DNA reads TGTGCCACCAGTGATTCTAAACGGGGGGGATTCACAGATACGCAGTATTTT. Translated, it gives CATSDSKRGGFTDTQYF.

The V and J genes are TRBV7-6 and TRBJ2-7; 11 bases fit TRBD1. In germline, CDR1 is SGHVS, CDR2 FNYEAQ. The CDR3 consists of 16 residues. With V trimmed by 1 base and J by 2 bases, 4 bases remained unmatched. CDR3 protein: CASSLVGTGGTYEQYF. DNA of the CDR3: TGTGCCAGCAGCTTAGTGGGGACAGGGGGGACCTACGAGCAGTACTTC.

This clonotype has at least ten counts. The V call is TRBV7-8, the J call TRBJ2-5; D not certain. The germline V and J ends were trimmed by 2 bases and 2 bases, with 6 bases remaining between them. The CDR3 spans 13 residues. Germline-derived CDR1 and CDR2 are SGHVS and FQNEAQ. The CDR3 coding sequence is TGTGCCAGCAGCTTATACCAGCAAGAGACCCAGTACTTC. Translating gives CASSLYQQETQYF.